These 5 T cell receptor beta chains share one sample of origin, sequenced in a study of cytomegalovirus exposure and HLA in healthy donors. The study ran its PCR with 60 Vbeta and 13 Jbeta primers. Data came from immunoSEQ multiplex PCR; TCRdb stores just in-frame clones and leaves some out. The data hold more than 95,000 clones, with around 80% observed a single time. Source material: PBMCs. These receptors all stem from a woman in her forties or fifties in good health and CMV-seropositive.

The chain recombines TRBV13 with TRBJ2-7, with D unresolved. Germline lookup yields CDR1 PRHDT and CDR2 FYEKMQ (reference sequence). The CDR3 has 15 residues. V dropped 0 bases and J dropped 2 bases, with 11 bases sitting between them. For the CDR3, the DNA is TGTGCCAGCAGCTTAGGCGGCGGCCCACCCTACGAGCAGTACTTC. This sequence encodes CASSLGGGPPYEQYF.

The V call is TRBV5-4, the J call TRBJ1-3, with D perhaps TRBD1 (5 bases). CDR3 length: 18 amino acids. Germline V gene data show CDR1 as SGHNT and CDR2 as YYREEE (reference sequence). Trimming left V 2 bases short and J 0 bases short, with 18 bases between. The chain's CDR3 is CASSLGVAAKLSGNTIYF. CDR3 in DNA: TGTGCCAGCAGCTTAGGGGTGGCAGCTAAACTCTCTGGAAACACCATATATTTT.

The chain combines TRBV27 with TRBJ1-6; unclear D gene. CDR1 and CDR2 from the germline V gene are MNHEY and SMNVEV (reference sequence). The CDR3 runs to 13 residues. Between the trimmed V and J ends, which lost 3 bases and 8 bases, there was a span of 8 bases. Here the CDR3 reads CASSFGSDSPLHF. CDR3 nucleotides: TGTGCCAGCAGTTTCGGGAGCGATTCACCCCTCCACTTT.

This CDR3 is CASSMSAGEETQYF. CDR3 coding DNA: TGTGCCAGTAGTATGAGCGCAGGGGAAGAGACCCAGTACTTC. The V and J genes are TRBV19 and TRBJ2-5; possibly TRBD1 for D (6 bases). Trimming removed 3 bases at V and 3 bases at J, with 11 bases between. CDR1 is LNHDA and CDR2 is SQIVND in the germline V gene (reference sequence). The CDR3 spans 14 residues.

The rearrangement joins TRBV7-9 to TRBJ1-1, with D hard to call. Germline CDR1 reads SEHNR; CDR2 reads FQNEAQ (reference sequence). Deletions cut 7 bases from V and 0 bases from J, with 18 bases between. CDR3 size: 16 residues. The CDR3 sequence: CASNRRGGGMNTEAFF. CDR3 nucleotides: TGTGCCAGCAATAGGCGGGGTGGTGGCATGAACACTGAAGCTTTCTTT. Filled out from reference TRBV7-9 and TRBJ1-1, the complete variable domain reads DTGVSQNPRHKITKRGQNVTFRCDPISEHNRLYWYRQTLGQGPEFLTYFQNEAQLEKSRLLSDRFSAERPKGSFSTLEIQRTEQGDSAMYLCASNRRGGGMNTEAFFGQGTRLTVV.